This section outlines one T cell receptor beta chain sequence together with its context. Its antigen is unidentified. Populations isolated by sorting all had purity greater than 95%. The data were obtained in a study of beta chain features in type 1 diabetes. Background on the study: In all, approximately 110 million sorted cells from all samples were analyzed.

Reverse transcribing all isolated RNA meant expressed TCRB transcripts were sequenced. The study sequenced naive, central memory and regulatory T cell samples to an average of roughly 3.4 million reads. Profiling relied on immunoSEQ multiplex PCR, and the TCRdb table lists in-frame clones only, not all of them. The table shows roughly 330,000 clones, with about 14% occurring only once. Findings and limits, study-wide: Here, the possible influence of HLA type (on TCRB rearrangement) remained unresolved. In every one of the four CD4+ subsets, TCRB CDR3s were moderately but significantly shorter in Type 1 diabetes patients.

This receptor was obtained from a woman between 18 and 29 years old with type 1 diabetes. The sequencing sample was made of naive CD4+ T cells from blood.

The CDR3 region has the DNA TGTGCCAGCAGCTCTCGCAAGGCGGCGAACACCGGGGAGCTGTTTTTT. Residues: CASSSRKAANTGELFF. The V call is TRBV11-3, the J call TRBJ2-2; D gene uncertain. Germline V gives CDR1 SGHNT, CDR2 YENEEA. Trimming took off 4 bases at V and 0 bases at J, with 12 bases between the two ends. CDR3 size: 16 residues. Full variable domain (outside the CDR3, taken from reference TRBV11-3 and TRBJ2-2): EAGVVQSPRYKIIEKKQPVAFWCNPISGHNTLYWYLQNLGQGPELLIRYENEEAVDDSQLPKDRFSAERLKGVDSTLKIQPAELGDSAVYLCASSSRKAANTGELFFGEGSRLTVL.